This note documents a single TCR beta chain sequence. The specificity of this receptor is unknown. There are no base qualities to consult, and no much larger clone falls within one base. The data are from a study of glioma-infiltrating T cells after dendritic cell vaccination (dated by TCRdb to 2015 to 2016). With regard to the full study: A cohort of roughly 15 glioblastoma patients from Phase I and II dendritic cell vaccination trials was included, of whom 9 were newly diagnosed and 6 had recurrent disease. Between 2003 and 2012, the patients were given dendritic cell vaccination pulsed with autologous tumor lysate. To make the vaccine, monocyte-derived dendritic cells were cultured for seven to eight days with IL-4 and GM-CSF and then pulsed overnight with autologous tumor lysate. Each patient was given three intradermal dendritic cell vaccine injections, spaced two weeks apart, in the arm below the axilla. In glioblastoma patients vaccinated with dendritic cells, deep sequencing of TCR beta CDR3 regions served to measure the amount of tumor-infiltrating lymphocytes and to compare repertoires between tumor and blood. Survival after dendritic cell vaccination was correlated with TCR sequencing metrics, including TIL content and tumor-blood repertoire overlap. What the authors observed across the whole study: TCR clonality showed no direct relationship with survival, which suggests that a diverse polyclonal response may matter. The three-group TCR overlap response model was described as speculative and requiring prospective validation. The cohort was small and heterogeneous, only a few patients had full blood and tumor sets, and even fewer had initial-recurrent tumor pairs. Longer time to progression and overall survival after dendritic cell vaccination were predicted by higher estimated pretreatment TIL content.

The sample's time point label, decoded: after dendritic cell vaccination, including at tumor progression/relapse. Patients were selected on the basis of adequate residual fresh-frozen tumor tissue and more than two years of available survival data. Molecular status otherwise varied across the glioblastoma patients, but none of them carried an isocitrate dehydrogenase mutation. PBMC were collected before vaccination, two weeks after the third vaccination, and at tumor progression if progression occurred. The Qiagen DNeasy Blood extraction Kit was used to extract genomic DNA. Using the immunoSEQ assay, TCRB CDR3 regions were amplified from roughly 2 micrograms of genomic DNA, or from all available DNA when less than that was on hand. For multiplex PCR, 60 forward primers for TCR V beta segments and 13 reverse primers for J beta segments were used. To estimate the number of reads per starting template, synthetic control templates were added to each sample at limiting dilution. The Illumina HiSeq System generated 87 bp sequencing reads. The original pipeline was this. PCR and sequencing errors were removed by merging closely related sequences with a nearest neighbor algorithm. TCR overlap was measured as the percentage of unique tumor TCR beta sequences also present in the same patient's peripheral blood. The table was pulled from immuneACCESS by TCRdb, which kept in-frame rearrangements only. Such tables lose some clones; where checked, under half of the loss comes from unresolved V genes, and the rest has no known cause. The V and J calls and clone size were taken over from that table, and D and trimming were inferred from the DNA. The sample includes under 75,000 clones, with more than 75% observed a single time. Approximately 8.9% of the sample comes from the top ten.

The CDR3 holds 18 amino acids from the cysteine to the phenylalanine. Only CDR3 DNA remains: 54 bases, in frame from the first base. CDR1 LNHNV and CDR2 YYDKDF are derived from the germline V gene (reference sequence). Trimmed from V: 3 bases; trimmed from J: 4 bases; junction bases lacking a gene match: 14. The receptor chain draws on TRBV15 and TRBJ2-5; TRBD2 aligns with 10 central bases. Specimen: blood, collected after dendritic cell vaccination. The receptor was isolated from a human donor with glioblastoma. CDR3 protein: CATSSLIPFSGGRETQYF. In nucleotides, the sequence is TGTGCCACCAGCAGCCTCATACCTTTTAGCGGGGGGCGAGAGACCCAGTACTTC. The full variable domain, completed from the reference TRBV15 and TRBJ2-5 proteins outside the CDR3, reads DAMVIQNPRYQVTQFGKPVTLSCSQTLNHNVMYWYQQKSSQAPKLLFHYYDKDFNNEADTPDNFQSRRPNTSFCFLDIRSPGLGDTAMYLCATSSLIPFSGGRETQYFGPGTRLLVL.